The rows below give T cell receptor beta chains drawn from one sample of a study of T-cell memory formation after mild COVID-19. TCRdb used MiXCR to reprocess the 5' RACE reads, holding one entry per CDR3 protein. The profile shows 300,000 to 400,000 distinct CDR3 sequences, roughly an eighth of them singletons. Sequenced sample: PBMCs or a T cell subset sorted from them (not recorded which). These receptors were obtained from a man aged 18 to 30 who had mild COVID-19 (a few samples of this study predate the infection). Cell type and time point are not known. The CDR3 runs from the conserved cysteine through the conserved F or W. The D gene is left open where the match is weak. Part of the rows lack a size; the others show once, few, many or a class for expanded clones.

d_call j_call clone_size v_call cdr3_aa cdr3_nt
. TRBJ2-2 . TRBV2 CASREAGTGELFF TGTGCCAGCAGGGAGGCAGGCACCGGGGAGCTGTTTTTT
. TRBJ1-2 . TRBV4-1 CASSQVTGDFNYGYTF TGCGCCAGCAGCCAAGTTACAGGAGACTTTAACTATGGCTACACCTTC
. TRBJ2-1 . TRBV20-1 CSASAGPSYNEQFF TGCAGTGCGTCGGCGGGGCCCTCCTACAATGAGCAGTTCTTC
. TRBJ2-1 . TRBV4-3 CASSQIFSGEAPRGEQFF TGCGCCAGCAGCCAGATATTCAGCGGGGAGGCCCCCAGGGGTGAGCAGTTCTTC
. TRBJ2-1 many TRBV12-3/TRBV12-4 CASSLRGGVSYNEQFF TGTGCCAGCAGTTTAAGGGGCGGGGTATCCTACAATGAGCAGTTCTTC
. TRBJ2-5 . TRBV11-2 CASSLDSGWKTQYF TGTGCCAGCAGCTTAGATTCAGGGTGGAAGACCCAGTACTTC
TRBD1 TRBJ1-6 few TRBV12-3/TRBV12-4 CASGEQGGNNSPLHF TGTGCCAGCGGCGAACAGGGGGGAAATAATTCACCCCTCCACTTT
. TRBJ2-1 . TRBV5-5 CASSYPGDRSWNEQFF TGTGCCAGCAGCTACCCCGGAGACAGGTCGTGGAATGAGCAGTTCTTC
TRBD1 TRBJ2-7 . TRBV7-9 CASSVKQGNPIYEQYF TGTGCCAGCAGCGTTAAACAGGGGAACCCTATCTACGAGCAGTACTTC
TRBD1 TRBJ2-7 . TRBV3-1 CASSQTSGQGIIYEQYF TGTGCCAGCAGCCAAACCTCGGGACAGGGTATCATCTACGAGCAGTACTTC
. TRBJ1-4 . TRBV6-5 CAIAPSHATNEKLFF TGTGCCATCGCGCCCTCTCATGCAACTAATGAAAAACTGTTTTTT
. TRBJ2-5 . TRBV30 CAWSSDYQETQYF TGTGCCTGGAGCTCAGACTATCAAGAGACCCAGTACTTC
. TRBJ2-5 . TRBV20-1 CSARGELQETQYF TGCAGTGCTAGGGGGGAATTACAAGAGACCCAGTACTTC
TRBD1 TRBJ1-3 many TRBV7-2 CASVVSWDRTSSGNTIYF TGTGCCAGCGTTGTGAGCTGGGACAGGACTTCCTCTGGAAACACCATATATTTT
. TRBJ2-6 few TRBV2 CAREGSLRGANVLTF TGTGCCAGAGAGGGATCGCTGCGGGGGGCCAACGTCCTGACTTTC
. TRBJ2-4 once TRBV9 CASSPHGVGTFQNIQYF TGTGCCAGCAGCCCCCATGGGGTGGGGACATTCCAAAACATTCAGTACTTC
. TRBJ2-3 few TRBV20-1 CSAPRGGAVTDTQYF TGCAGTGCGCCCAGGGGCGGGGCGGTGACAGATACGCAGTATTTT
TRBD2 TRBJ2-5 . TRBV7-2 CASSSTLAGGQETQYF TGTGCCAGCAGCTCCACCCTGGCGGGGGGGCAGGAGACCCAGTACTTC
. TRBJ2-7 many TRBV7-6 CASSSSRRGAFYEQYF TGTGCCAGCAGCTCCTCCCGCAGGGGGGCCTTCTACGAGCAGTACTTC
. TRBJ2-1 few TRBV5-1 CASSLVPGLIYNEQFF TGCGCCAGCAGCTTGGTACCCGGACTGATTTACAATGAGCAGTTCTTC
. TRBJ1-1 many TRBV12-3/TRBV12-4 CASSFSRINTEAFF TGTGCCAGCAGTTTTAGTCGGATAAACACTGAAGCTTTCTTT
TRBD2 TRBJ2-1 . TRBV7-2 CASSLAGLADSYNEQFF TGTGCCAGCAGCTTAGCAGGTCTAGCGGACTCCTACAATGAGCAGTTCTTC
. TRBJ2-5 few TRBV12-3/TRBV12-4 CASSFGGPGETQYF TGTGCCAGCAGTTTCGGGGGCCCGGGAGAGACCCAGTACTTC
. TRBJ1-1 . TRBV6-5 CASSYSNPGNTEAFF TGTGCCAGCAGTTACTCGAACCCGGGAAACACTGAAGCTTTCTTT
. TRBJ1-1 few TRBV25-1 CATRGMGDTEAFF TGTGCCACCAGGGGAATGGGGGACACTGAAGCTTTCTTT
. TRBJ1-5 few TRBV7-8 CASSRDSGENQPQHF TGTGCCAGCAGCCGCGATTCAGGGGAAAATCAGCCCCAGCATTTT
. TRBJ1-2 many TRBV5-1 CASSSTTASKGGYTF TGCGCCAGCAGCTCAACAACTGCCTCGAAGGGCGGCTACACCTTC
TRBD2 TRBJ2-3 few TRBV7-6 CASSGRLAGALDTQYF TGTGCCAGCAGCGGCCGACTAGCGGGGGCACTAGATACGCAGTATTTT
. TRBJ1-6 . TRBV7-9 CASSLVGKNSPLHF TGTGCCAGCAGCTTAGTAGGCAAGAATTCACCCCTCCACTTT
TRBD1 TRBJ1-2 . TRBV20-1 CSAREPTDRGFIYGYTF TGCAGTGCTAGAGAGCCAACCGACAGGGGTTTTATCTATGGCTACACCTTC
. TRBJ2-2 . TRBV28 CARSEIQGPGELFF TGTGCCAGAAGCGAAATCCAGGGACCCGGGGAGCTGTTTTTT
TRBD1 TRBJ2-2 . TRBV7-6 CASSQHPSDRVDGELFF TGTGCCAGCAGCCAACATCCCTCCGACAGGGTTGACGGGGAGCTGTTTTTT
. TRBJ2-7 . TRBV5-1 CASSAGQGYYEQYF TGCGCCAGCAGCGCTGGACAAGGGTACTACGAGCAGTACTTC
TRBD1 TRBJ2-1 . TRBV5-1 CASSRNPGTGAREQFF TGCGCCAGCAGCCGCAATCCCGGGACAGGGGCAAGGGAGCAGTTCTTC
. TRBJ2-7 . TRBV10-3 CAISEFSYEQYF TGTGCCATCAGTGAATTCAGCTACGAGCAGTACTTC
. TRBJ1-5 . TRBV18 CASSPQKNQPQHF TGTGCCAGCTCACCTCAGAAGAATCAGCCCCAGCATTTT
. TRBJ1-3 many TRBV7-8 CASSLVDRSRNTIYF TGTGCCAGCAGCTTAGTGGACCGGTCGAGGAACACCATATATTTT
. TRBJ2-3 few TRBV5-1 CASSLAPTSADTQYF TGCGCCAGCAGCTTGGCCCCGACTAGTGCAGATACGCAGTATTTT
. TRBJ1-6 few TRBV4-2 CASSQTGTTNSPLHF TGTGCCAGCAGCCAAACCGGGACAACTAATTCACCCCTCCACTTT
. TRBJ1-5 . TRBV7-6 CASSLTGSPVEPQHF TGTGCCAGCAGCTTAACCGGGAGCCCCGTAGAGCCCCAGCATTTT
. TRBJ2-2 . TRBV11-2 CASAWVGGPTGELFF TGTGCCAGCGCCTGGGTCGGGGGGCCCACCGGGGAGCTGTTTTTT
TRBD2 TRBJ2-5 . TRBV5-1 CASSLLGSGVETQYF TGCGCCAGCAGCCTGCTGGGGAGCGGGGTAGAGACCCAGTACTTC
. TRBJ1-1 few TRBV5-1 CASRGLTEAFF TGCGCCAGCAGAGGGTTGACTGAAGCTTTCTTT
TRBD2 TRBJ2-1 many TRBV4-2 CASSQAVGLAGGPSSYNEQFF TGTGCCAGCAGCCAAGCCGTCGGACTAGCGGGGGGCCCTAGCTCCTACAATGAGCAGTTCTTC
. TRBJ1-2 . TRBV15 CATSRDPGGSLSGYTF TGTGCCACCAGCAGAGATCCCGGGGGATCTCTCTCTGGCTACACCTTC
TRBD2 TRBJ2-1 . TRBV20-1 CRPPWGLAGYNEQFF TGCAGACCACCTTGGGGACTAGCGGGATACAATGAGCAGTTCTTC
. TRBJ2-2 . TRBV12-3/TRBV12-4 CASSLGAGHTGELFF TGTGCCAGCAGTTTAGGGGCGGGGCATACCGGGGAGCTGTTTTTT
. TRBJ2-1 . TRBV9 CASSVVGYPSSYNEQFF TGTGCCAGCAGCGTAGTGGGCTACCCTAGCTCCTACAATGAGCAGTTCTTC
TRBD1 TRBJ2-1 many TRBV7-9 CASSFQGARIVEQFF TGTGCCAGCAGCTTCCAGGGGGCGCGAATAGTTGAGCAGTTCTTC
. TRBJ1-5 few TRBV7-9 CASSLGAFSNQPQHF TGTGCCAGCAGCTTAGGGGCCTTTAGCAATCAGCCCCAGCATTTT
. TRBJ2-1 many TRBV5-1 CASSLVSHEQFF TGCGCCAGCAGCTTGGTCAGTCATGAGCAGTTCTTC
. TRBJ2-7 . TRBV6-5 CASSYQRGRNYEQYF TGTGCCAGCAGTTACCAACGGGGGAGAAACTACGAGCAGTACTTC
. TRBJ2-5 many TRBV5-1 CASSYGSEETQYF TGCGCCAGCAGCTACGGGAGCGAAGAGACCCAGTACTTC
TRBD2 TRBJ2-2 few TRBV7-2 CASSRTSGVPGELFF TGTGCCAGCAGCCGGACTAGCGGCGTACCCGGGGAGCTGTTTTTT
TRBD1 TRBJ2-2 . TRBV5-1 CASSEDRGTGELFF TGCGCCAGCAGCGAGGACAGGGGAACCGGGGAGCTGTTTTTT
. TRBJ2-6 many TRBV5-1 CASNQGGGANVLTF TGCGCCAGCAACCAGGGAGGTGGGGCCAACGTCCTGACTTTC
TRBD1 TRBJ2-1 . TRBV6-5 CASRLDRGNEQFF TGTGCCAGCAGACTGGACAGGGGCAATGAGCAGTTCTTC
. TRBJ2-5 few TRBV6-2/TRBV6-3 CASSWGALAETQYF TGTGCCAGCAGTTGGGGGGCACTGGCGGAGACCCAGTACTTC
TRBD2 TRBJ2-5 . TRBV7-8 CASSRERGGRETQYF TGTGCCAGCAGCCGAGAGCGGGGGGGCCGGGAGACCCAGTACTTC